These T cell receptor beta chains were read from a single sample in a study of radiotherapy plus CTLA-4 blockade in lung cancer. Profiling relied on immunoSEQ multiplex PCR, and the TCRdb table lists in-frame clones only, not all of them. There are some 94,000 clones in the sample; 82% occur only once, and about 23% lies in the top ten. The specimen comprised peripheral blood, sampled from a patient treated with radiotherapy plus ipilimumab. The receptors were gathered from a human donor with non-small cell lung cancer that progressed on radiotherapy plus ipilimumab. Both conserved end residues are part of each CDR3. A D gene is named only where the DNA matches it firmly. Clone size is shown for a subset of rows, as once, few, many or a class of expanded clone.

CDR3 | DNA | V | D | J | length | size
CASSLSGANVLTF | TGTGCCAGCAGTTTGTCTGGGGCCAACGTCCTGACTTTC | TRBV27 | NA | TRBJ2-6 | 13 | once
CASSVSRGNEKLFF | TGCGCCAGCAGCGTCTCCAGGGGTAATGAAAAACTGTTTTTT | TRBV5-1 | NA | TRBJ1-4 | 14 | NA
CAISDPGQGAAYEQYF | TGTGCCATCAGTGACCCTGGACAGGGGGCGGCCTACGAGCAGTACTTC | TRBV10-3 | TRBD1 | TRBJ2-7 | 16 | NA
CASSEAQGGSVEAFF | TGTGCCAGCAGTGAAGCGCAAGGGGGGTCCGTTGAAGCTTTCTTT | TRBV6-1 | NA | TRBJ1-1 | 15 | NA
CASSFNRGQETQYF | TGTGCCAGCAGCTTCAACCGGGGGCAAGAGACCCAGTACTTC | TRBV7-9 | NA | TRBJ2-5 | 14 | NA
CATSITGRPRGYTF | TGTGCCACCAGCATTACGGGACGGCCGCGTGGCTACACCTTC | TRBV15 | NA | TRBJ1-2 | 14 | NA
CASSSFRGYGYTF | TGTGCCAGCAGCTCCTTCCGCGGCTATGGCTACACCTTC | TRBV11-2 | NA | TRBJ1-2 | 13 | NA
CASCRAGQTDTQYF | TGTGCCAGCTGTAGGGCCGGACAGACAGATACGCAGTATTTT | TRBV2 | NA | TRBJ2-3 | 14 | NA
CASSILETQYF | TGTGCCAGTAGTATACTGGAGACCCAGTACTTC | TRBV19 | NA | TRBJ2-5 | 11 | NA
CASSQEWAGVTGELFF | TGTGCCAGCAGCCAAGAGTGGGCAGGGGTCACCGGGGAGCTGTTTTTT | TRBV14 | NA | TRBJ2-2 | 16 | many
CAWSLQGNQPQHF | TGTGCCTGGAGCCTACAGGGAAATCAGCCCCAGCATTTT | TRBV30 | NA | TRBJ1-5 | 13 | NA
CASRLETGYEQYF | TGTGCCAGCAGACTAGAGACAGGGTACGAGCAGTACTTC | TRBV28 | TRBD1 | TRBJ2-7 | 13 | NA
CASSYYGLAGSNEQFF | TGCGCCAGCAGCTATTATGGACTAGCGGGATCTAATGAGCAGTTCTTC | TRBV5-1 | TRBD2 | TRBJ2-1 | 16 | NA
CASSVLQGNTEAFF | TGTGCCAGCAGTGTTCTCCAGGGGAACACTGAAGCTTTCTTT | TRBV6-1 | NA | TRBJ1-1 | 14 | NA
CASMDLGGYTF | TGTGCCAGCATGGACCTGGGTGGCTACACCTTC | TRBV28 | NA | TRBJ1-2 | 11 | NA
CASRAQGVDNTEAFF | TGTGCCAGCAGGGCCCAAGGAGTAGACAACACTGAAGCTTTCTTT | TRBV2 | NA | TRBJ1-1 | 15 | NA
CASSPGLGETQYF | TGTGCCAGCTCACCCGGACTAGGAGAGACCCAGTACTTC | TRBV18 | TRBD2 | TRBJ2-5 | 13 | NA
CASSIGTSYNEQFF | TGTGCCAGCAGTATAGGGACTTCGTACAATGAGCAGTTCTTC | TRBV7-6 | NA | TRBJ2-1 | 14 | NA
CASSPGQKNTEAFF | TGTGCCAGCAGCCCGGGACAGAAGAACACTGAAGCTTTCTTT | TRBV7-9 | TRBD1 | TRBJ1-1 | 14 | NA
CAISDDRHYQETQYF | TGTGCCATCAGTGATGACAGGCACTACCAAGAGACCCAGTACTTC | TRBV10-3 | NA | TRBJ2-5 | 15 | NA
CASSLAGETGELFF | TGCGCCAGCAGCTTGGCGGGGGAAACCGGGGAGCTGTTTTTT | TRBV5-1 | NA | TRBJ2-2 | 14 | NA
CASSRRTNEQFF | TGTGCCAGCAGTCGCCGGACGAATGAGCAGTTCTTC | TRBV28 | NA | TRBJ2-1 | 12 | NA
CASSRDMNTEAFF | TGTGCCAGCTCAAGGGACATGAACACTGAAGCTTTCTTT | TRBV18 | NA | TRBJ1-1 | 13 | once
CASSQAGTNTEAFF | TGCGCCAGCAGCCAAGCCGGAACTAACACTGAAGCTTTCTTT | TRBV4-1 | NA | TRBJ1-1 | 14 | many
CASSLSGFLAVSTDTQYF | TGTGCCAGCAGTTTATCAGGGTTCCTAGCGGTAAGCACAGATACGCAGTATTTT | TRBV27 | TRBD2 | TRBJ2-3 | 18 | NA
CASSGWTRKEAQETQYF | TGCGCCAGCAGCGGATGGACTAGGAAAGAAGCCCAAGAGACCCAGTACTTC | TRBV5-1 | TRBD2 | TRBJ2-5 | 17 | NA
CAIRDSWAADTQYF | TGTGCCATCAGGGACTCCTGGGCCGCGGATACGCAGTATTTT | TRBV10-3 | NA | TRBJ2-3 | 14 | NA
CASSALVEGAYNEQFF | TGTGCCAGCAGTGCTCTAGTGGAGGGGGCCTACAATGAGCAGTTCTTC | TRBV2 | NA | TRBJ2-1 | 16 | NA
CASSVEVMNEQFF | TGTGCCAGCAGTGTTGAAGTGATGAATGAGCAGTTCTTC | TRBV2 | NA | TRBJ2-1 | 13 | once
CAWTEGGTSFYEQYF | TGTGCCTGGACGGAGGGGGGGACTAGCTTTTACGAGCAGTACTTC | TRBV30 | TRBD2 | TRBJ2-7 | 15 | NA
CASSIGTSGLNEQFF | TGTGCCAGTAGTATAGGGACTAGTGGTCTCAATGAGCAGTTCTTC | TRBV19 | TRBD2 | TRBJ2-1 | 15 | NA
CAWSPTGGTNEKLFF | TGTGCCTGGAGTCCGACAGGGGGAACTAATGAAAAACTGTTTTTT | TRBV30 | TRBD1 | TRBJ1-4 | 15 | NA
CASRTGESQYF | TGTGCCAGCAGAACAGGGGAATCGCAGTATTTT | TRBV11-2 | TRBD1 | TRBJ2-3 | 11 | NA
CASSLGGIVSTDTQYF | TGCGCCAGCAGCCTGGGCGGGATCGTTAGCACAGATACGCAGTATTTT | TRBV5-1 | NA | TRBJ2-3 | 16 | NA
CASRGTGRKNIQYF | TGTGCCAGCAGGGGAACAGGAAGAAAAAACATTCAGTACTTC | TRBV2 | NA | TRBJ2-4 | 14 | few
CASSRTGGNENSYEQYF | TGTGCCAGTAGTCGGACAGGGGGCAATGAAAACAGCTACGAGCAGTACTTC | TRBV19 | TRBD1 | TRBJ2-7 | 17 | NA
CASSLPGRSSYEQYF | TGTGCCAGCAGCTTGCCTGGCAGGAGCTCCTACGAGCAGTACTTC | TRBV5-4 | NA | TRBJ2-7 | 15 | NA
CASSLGNTGELFF | TGTGCCAGCAGCTTAGGGAACACCGGGGAGCTGTTTTTT | TRBV7-8 | NA | TRBJ2-2 | 13 | NA
CASGRGRDEQFF | TGTGCCAGCGGCCGAGGGCGGGATGAGCAGTTCTTC | TRBV13 | NA | TRBJ2-1 | 12 | NA
CASSSVTVSGNTIYF | TGTGCCAGCAGCTCCGTCACAGTCTCTGGAAACACCATATATTTT | TRBV7-9 | NA | TRBJ1-3 | 15 | few
CASSPPKLAGGTGELFF | TGTGCCAGCAGTCCGCCGAAACTAGCGGGAGGCACCGGGGAGCTGTTTTTT | TRBV28 | TRBD2 | TRBJ2-2 | 17 | NA
CASSPTGLGGQYF | TGTGCCAGCAGCCCAACGGGTCTGGGGGGGCAGTATTTT | TRBV5-6 | NA | TRBJ2-3 | 13 | NA
CASRASSGEQYF | TGCGCCAGCAGGGCGTCCTCGGGTGAGCAGTACTTC | TRBV5-1 | NA | TRBJ2-7 | 12 | NA
CASRVTGGDTEAFF | TGTGCCAGTAGGGTGACAGGTGGGGACACTGAAGCTTTCTTT | TRBV19 | NA | TRBJ1-1 | 14 | NA
CASSDQGGSGNTIYF | TGTGCCAGCAGTGACCAGGGAGGCTCTGGAAACACCATATATTTT | TRBV2 | NA | TRBJ1-3 | 15 | NA
CASSFGPSATNEKLFF | TGTGCCAGCAGTTTCGGCCCCTCTGCAACTAATGAAAAACTGTTTTTT | TRBV27 | NA | TRBJ1-4 | 16 | NA
CSAPKGGKNTEAFF | TGCAGCGCCCCGAAAGGAGGTAAGAACACTGAAGCTTTCTTT | TRBV29-1 | NA | TRBJ1-1 | 14 | few
CASSLLTGARYEQYF | TGTGCCAGCAGCCTACTAACAGGAGCGAGATACGAGCAGTACTTC | TRBV7-2 | NA | TRBJ2-7 | 15 | many
CASSLVGISNQPQHF | TGTGCCAGCAGTCTTGTCGGGATCAGCAATCAGCCCCAGCATTTT | TRBV2 | NA | TRBJ1-5 | 15 | NA
CASSDPGQGASSNQPQHF | TGTGCCAGCAGTGACCCGGGACAGGGGGCTTCTAGCAATCAGCCCCAGCATTTT | TRBV2 | TRBD1 | TRBJ1-5 | 18 | NA
CARPQQEGGTYEQYF | TGTGCCAGACCACAACAGGAAGGAGGGACCTACGAGCAGTACTTC | TRBV6-4 | NA | TRBJ2-7 | 15 | NA
CASSFSGRDTGELFF | TGCGCCAGCAGCTTTTCGGGGCGCGACACCGGGGAGCTGTTTTTT | TRBV5-1 | NA | TRBJ2-2 | 15 | NA
CASSQAGDEKLFF | TGCGCCAGCAGCCAAGCGGGTGATGAAAAACTGTTTTTT | TRBV4-1 | NA | TRBJ1-4 | 13 | NA
CASRQDAYGYTF | TGCGCCAGCAGACAAGACGCCTATGGCTACACCTTC | TRBV10-2 | NA | TRBJ1-2 | 12 | NA